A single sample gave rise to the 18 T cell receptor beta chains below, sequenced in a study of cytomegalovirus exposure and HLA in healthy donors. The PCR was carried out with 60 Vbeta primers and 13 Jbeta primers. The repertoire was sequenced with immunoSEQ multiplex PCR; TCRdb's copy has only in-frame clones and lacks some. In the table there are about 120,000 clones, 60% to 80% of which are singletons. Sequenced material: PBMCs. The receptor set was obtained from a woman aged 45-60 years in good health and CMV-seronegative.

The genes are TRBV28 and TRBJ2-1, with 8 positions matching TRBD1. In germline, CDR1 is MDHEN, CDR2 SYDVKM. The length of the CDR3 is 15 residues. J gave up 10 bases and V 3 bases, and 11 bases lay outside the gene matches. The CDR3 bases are TGTGCCAGCAGTTTGGCAGGGGGCCGGAAGGGGGAGCAGTTCTTC. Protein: CASSLAGGRKGEQFF.

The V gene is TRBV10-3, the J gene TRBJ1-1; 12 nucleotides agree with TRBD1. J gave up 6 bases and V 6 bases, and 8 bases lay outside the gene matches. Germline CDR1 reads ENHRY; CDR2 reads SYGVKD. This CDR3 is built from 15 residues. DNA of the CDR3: TGTGCCATCAGGACCGGGGACAGGGGGCTCGCTGAAGCTTTCTTT. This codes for CAIRTGDRGLAEAFF.

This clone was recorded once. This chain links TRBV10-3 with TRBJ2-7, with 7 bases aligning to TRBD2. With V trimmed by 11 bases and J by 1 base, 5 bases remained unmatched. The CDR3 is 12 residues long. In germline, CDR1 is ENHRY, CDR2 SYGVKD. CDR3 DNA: TGTGCCGCCCGGGGAGGGTCCTACGAGCAGTACTTC. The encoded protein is CAARGGSYEQYF.

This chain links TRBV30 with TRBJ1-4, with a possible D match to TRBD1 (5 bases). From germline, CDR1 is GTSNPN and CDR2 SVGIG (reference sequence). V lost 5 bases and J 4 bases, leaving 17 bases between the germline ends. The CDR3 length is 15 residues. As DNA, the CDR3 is TGTGCCTGGGGTGCCCCGGACAACGGTAATGAAAAACTGTTTTTT. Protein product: CAWGAPDNGNEKLFF. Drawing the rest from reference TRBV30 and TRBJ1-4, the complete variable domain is SQTIHQWPATLVQPVGSPLSLECTVEGTSNPNLYWYRQAAGRGLQLLFYSVGIGQISSEVPQNLSASRPQDRQFILSSKKLLLSDSGFYLCAWGAPDNGNEKLFFGSGTQLSVL.

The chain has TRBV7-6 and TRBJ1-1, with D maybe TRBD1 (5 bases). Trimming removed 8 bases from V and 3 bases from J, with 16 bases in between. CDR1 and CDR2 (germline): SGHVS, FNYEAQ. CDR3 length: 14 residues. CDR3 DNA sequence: TGTGCCAGCTCCGAACAGGTAGAGGACACTGAAGCTTTCTTT. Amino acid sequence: CASSEQVEDTEAFF.

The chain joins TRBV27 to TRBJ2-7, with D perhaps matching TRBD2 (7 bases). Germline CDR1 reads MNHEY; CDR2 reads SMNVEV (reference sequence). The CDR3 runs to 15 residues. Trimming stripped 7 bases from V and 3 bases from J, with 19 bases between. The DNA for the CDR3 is TGTGCCAGCACCATCAAAGGGGGGGGGATCTACGAGCAGTACTTC. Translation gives CASTIKGGGIYEQYF.

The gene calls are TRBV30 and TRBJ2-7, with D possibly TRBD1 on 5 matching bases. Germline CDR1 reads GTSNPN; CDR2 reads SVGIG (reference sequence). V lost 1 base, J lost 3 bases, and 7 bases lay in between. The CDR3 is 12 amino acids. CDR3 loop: CAWSGTGYEQYF. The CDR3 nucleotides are TGTGCCTGGAGTGGCACAGGCTACGAGCAGTACTTC.

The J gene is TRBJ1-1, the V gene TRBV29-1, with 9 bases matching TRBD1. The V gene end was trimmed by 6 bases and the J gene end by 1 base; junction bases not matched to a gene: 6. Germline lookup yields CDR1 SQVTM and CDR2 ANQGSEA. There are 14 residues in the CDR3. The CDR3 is CSVGGQGKNTEAFF. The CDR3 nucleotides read TGCAGCGTGGGGGGACAGGGTAAGAACACTGAAGCTTTCTTT.

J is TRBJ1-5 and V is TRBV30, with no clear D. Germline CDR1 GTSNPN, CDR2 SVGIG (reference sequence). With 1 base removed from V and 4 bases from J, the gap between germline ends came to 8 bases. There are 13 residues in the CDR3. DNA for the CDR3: TGTGCCTGGAGTGACGTACAGAATCAGCCCCAGCATTTT. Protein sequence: CAWSDVQNQPQHF.

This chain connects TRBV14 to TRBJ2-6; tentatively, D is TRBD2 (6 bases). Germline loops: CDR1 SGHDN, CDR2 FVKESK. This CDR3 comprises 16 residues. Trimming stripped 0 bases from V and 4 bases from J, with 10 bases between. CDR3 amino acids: CASSQEWGVGANVLTF. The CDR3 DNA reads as TGTGCCAGCAGCCAAGAATGGGGGGTGGGGGCCAACGTCCTGACTTTC.

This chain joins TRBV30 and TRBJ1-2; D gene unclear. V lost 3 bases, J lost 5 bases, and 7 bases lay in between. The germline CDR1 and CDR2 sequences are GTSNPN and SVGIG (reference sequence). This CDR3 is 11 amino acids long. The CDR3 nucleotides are TGTGCCTGGAGACTCGGTTATGGCTACACCTTC. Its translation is CAWRLGYGYTF.

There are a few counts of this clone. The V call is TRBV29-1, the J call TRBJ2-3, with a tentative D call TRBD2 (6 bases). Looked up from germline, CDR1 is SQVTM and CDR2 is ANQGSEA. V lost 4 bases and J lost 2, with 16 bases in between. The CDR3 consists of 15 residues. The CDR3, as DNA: TGCAGCGTTGCGACATCGGGACTCCACACAGATACGCAGTATTTT. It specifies CSVATSGLHTDTQYF.

The CDR3 DNA sequence: TGTGCCAGCAGCCAAGTGCCAGATAATGAAAAACTGTTTTTT. It translates to CASSQVPDNEKLFF. The rearrangement joins TRBV4-2 to TRBJ1-4; D not resolved. V gave up 1 base and J gave up 4 bases, with 7 bases separating them. CDR3 length: 14 amino acids. Germline V lookup: CDR1 LGHNA, CDR2 YNFKEQ.

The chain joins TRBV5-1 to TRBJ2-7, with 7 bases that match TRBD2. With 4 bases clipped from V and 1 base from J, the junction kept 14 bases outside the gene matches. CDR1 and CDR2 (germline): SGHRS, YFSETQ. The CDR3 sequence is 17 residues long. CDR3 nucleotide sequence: TGCGCCAGCAGCGTTGGCCGGGCGGGAGATAGTTCCTACGAGCAGTACTTC. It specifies CASSVGRAGDSSYEQYF.

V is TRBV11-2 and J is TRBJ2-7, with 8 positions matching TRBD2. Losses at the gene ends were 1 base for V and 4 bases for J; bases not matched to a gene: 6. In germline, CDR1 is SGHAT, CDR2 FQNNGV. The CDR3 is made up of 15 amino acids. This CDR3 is CASSLASGGGYEQYF. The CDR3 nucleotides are TGTGCCAGCAGCTTAGCTTCGGGAGGGGGATACGAGCAGTACTTC.

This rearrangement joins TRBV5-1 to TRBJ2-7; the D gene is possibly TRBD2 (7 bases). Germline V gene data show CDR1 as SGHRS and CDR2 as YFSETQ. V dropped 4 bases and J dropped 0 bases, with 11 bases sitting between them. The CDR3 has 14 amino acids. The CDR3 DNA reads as TGCGCCAGCAGCCTAGGGGGGGCCTCCTACGAGCAGTACTTC. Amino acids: CASSLGGASYEQYF.

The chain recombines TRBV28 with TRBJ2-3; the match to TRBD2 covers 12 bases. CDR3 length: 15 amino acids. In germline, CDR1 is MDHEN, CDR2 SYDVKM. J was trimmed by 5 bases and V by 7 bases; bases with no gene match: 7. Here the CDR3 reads CASTTRTSGEDTQYF. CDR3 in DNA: TGTGCCAGCACCACCAGGACTAGCGGGGAAGATACGCAGTATTTT.

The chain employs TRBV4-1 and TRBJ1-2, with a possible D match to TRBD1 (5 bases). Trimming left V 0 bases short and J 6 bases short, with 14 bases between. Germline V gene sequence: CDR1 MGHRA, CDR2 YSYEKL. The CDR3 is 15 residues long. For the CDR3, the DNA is TGCGCCAGCAGCCAAGAGACAGCCCGTTGGAATGGCTACACCTTC. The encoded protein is CASSQETARWNGYTF.